This TCR beta chain was documented in a study of blood T cell repertoires in COVID-19. Sequenced by immunoSEQ multiplex PCR; TCRdb stores in-frame clones only, minus some. The data show roughly 120,000 clones, approximately 84% seen once. CDR1 and CDR2 (germline): SGHTA, FQGNSA. This CDR3 has 13 amino acids. V lost 5 bases to trimming and J lost 8 bases, with 15 bases between them. Sequencing was done on a sample of peripheral blood. This TCR was recovered from a man between 65 and 79 years old with active or convalescent COVID-19. The rearrangement links TRBV7-2 to TRBJ1-2, with a tentative D call TRBD1 (6 bases). The CDR3 bases are TGTGCCAGCAGCAGGGACATCGGGTTAGGCTACACCTTC. It yields the protein CASSRDIGLGYTF.